This T cell receptor beta chain stems from a study of OX40 agonist ivuxolimab in advanced cancers. At the level of the whole study: Ivuxolimab was a fully human IgG2 agonistic monoclonal antibody targeting the costimulatory receptor OX40 (CD134). In the dose-escalation cohort, approximately 82% of patients were male, and the mean age was approximately 60 years, with a range of 23 to 79. Patients were allowed to have had prior anti-PD-1, anti-PD-L1 or anti-CTLA-4 therapy, and approximately 40% of the dose-escalation patients had previously received checkpoint inhibitors. Partial responses were achieved by three dose-escalation patients, of whom one had hepatocellular carcinoma and two had cutaneous melanoma. The paper describes the monotherapy dose-escalation part (N ≈ 49 patients) of the phase I trial of ivuxolimab. Peripheral TCRbeta sequencing aimed to test whether ivuxolimab altered TCR sequence diversity and caused clonal T-cell expansion. Of the 50 to 55 patients in dose escalation, 19 had hepatocellular carcinoma, some 15 had melanoma, 9 had renal cell carcinoma and 9 had head and neck cancer. Intravenous ivuxolimab was administered to patients every 2 weeks at six dose levels: 0.01, 0.1, 0.3, 1.5, 3 and 10 mg/kg.

The trial excluded patients who had a history of autoimmune disease or who were on systemic immunosuppression. Peripheral blood for TCR sequencing was collected from all dose cohorts at baseline, on cycle 4 day 1, and on cycle 7 day 1. The samples were taken from a phase I, first-in-human, multicenter, open-label dose-escalation trial of ivuxolimab. Adults with locally advanced or metastatic head and neck squamous cell, hepatocellular, melanoma or renal cell carcinoma were enrolled in the trial. Before TCR sequencing, CD4+ T cells and CD8+ T cells were sorted from peripheral blood as separate populations. Broad study findings and their caveats: At doses from 0.1 to 3.0 mg/kg, clonal expansion was seen in both CD4+ and CD8+ blood T cells between baseline and week 6. The antigen specificity of the peripheral T cells that underwent clonal expansion was not determined. In partial responders in the 0.1-3.0 mg/kg groups, normalized peripheral clonal expansion was found to be among the lowest, especially among CD8+ T cells. After ivuxolimab, expanded clones were on average more numerous among CD8+ T cells than among CD4+ T cells. Low levels of normalized T-cell clonal expansion were also seen in some patients who did not respond.

Comment on this clone: No cognate antigen has been identified for it. It has no much larger one-base neighbor in the sample; base qualities were not kept.

For sequencing of the TCRbeta CDR3 region, genomic DNA was extracted from the sorted cells. The immunoSEQ Assay was used for sequencing of TCRbeta CDR3 regions. TCRdb mirrors the immuneACCESS table, restricted to in-frame sequences. Some clones are absent from its copies; in checked studies, under half trace to an unresolved V gene, and the reason for the others is unknown. This sample comprises 80,000 to 85,000 clones, around 83% of them detected only once. The ten top clones hold 6.5% of the sample. The clonotype originates from an adult with an advanced solid tumor such as melanoma, head and neck, liver or kidney cancer. This sample comprised CD4+ or CD8+ T cells sorted from blood, obtained in a trial of the OX40 agonist ivuxolimab.

DNA sequence: TGTGCCAGCAGCATGAAATCCGATCAGCCCCAGCATTTT. Translated, it gives CASSMKSDQPQHF. This sequence uses TRBV21-1 and TRBJ1-5. TRBV21-1 is termed a pseudogene. Including the terminal cysteine and phenylalanine, the CDR3 comprises 13 residues. The entry retains the CDR3 DNA only, 39 bases that are in frame from base 1.